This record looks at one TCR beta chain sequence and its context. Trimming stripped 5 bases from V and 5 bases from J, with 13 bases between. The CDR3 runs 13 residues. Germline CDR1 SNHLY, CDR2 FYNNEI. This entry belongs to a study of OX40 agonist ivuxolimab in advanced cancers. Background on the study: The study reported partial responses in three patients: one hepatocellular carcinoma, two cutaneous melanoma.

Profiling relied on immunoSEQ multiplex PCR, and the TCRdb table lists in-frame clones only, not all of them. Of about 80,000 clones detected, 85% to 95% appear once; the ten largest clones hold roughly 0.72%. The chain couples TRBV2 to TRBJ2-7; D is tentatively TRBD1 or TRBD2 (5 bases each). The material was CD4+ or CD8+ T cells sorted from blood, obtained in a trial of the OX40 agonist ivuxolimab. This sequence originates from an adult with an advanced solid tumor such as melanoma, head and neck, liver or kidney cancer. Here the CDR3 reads CASSSGNGDEQYF. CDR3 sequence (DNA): TGTGCCAGCAGTTCAGGGAACGGGGACGAGCAGTACTTC.